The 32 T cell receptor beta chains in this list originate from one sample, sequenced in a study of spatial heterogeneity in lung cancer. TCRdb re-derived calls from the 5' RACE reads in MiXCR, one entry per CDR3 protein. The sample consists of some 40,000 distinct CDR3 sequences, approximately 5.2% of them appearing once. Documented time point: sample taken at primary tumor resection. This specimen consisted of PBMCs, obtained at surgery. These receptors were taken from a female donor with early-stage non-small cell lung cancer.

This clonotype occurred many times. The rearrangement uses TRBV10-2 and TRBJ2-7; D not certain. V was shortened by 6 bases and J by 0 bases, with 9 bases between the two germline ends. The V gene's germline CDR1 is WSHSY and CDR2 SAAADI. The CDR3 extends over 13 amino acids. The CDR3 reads CASSRRTSYEQYF. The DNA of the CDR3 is TGCGCCAGCAGCCGCCGGACCTCCTACGAGCAGTACTTC.

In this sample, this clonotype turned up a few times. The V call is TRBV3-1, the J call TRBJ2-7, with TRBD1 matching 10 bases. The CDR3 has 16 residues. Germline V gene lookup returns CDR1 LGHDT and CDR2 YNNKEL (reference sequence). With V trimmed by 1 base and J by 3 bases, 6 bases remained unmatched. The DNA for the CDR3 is TGTGCCAGCAGCCAAGGGGGGGACAGGGGCCTCTACGAGCAGTACTTC. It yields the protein CASSQGGDRGLYEQYF.

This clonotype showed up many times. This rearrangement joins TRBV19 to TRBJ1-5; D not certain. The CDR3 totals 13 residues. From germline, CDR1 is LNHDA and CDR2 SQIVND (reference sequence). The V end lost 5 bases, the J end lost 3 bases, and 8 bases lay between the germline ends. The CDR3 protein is CASSPAVNQPQHF. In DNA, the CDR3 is TGTGCCAGTAGTCCCGCGGTCAATCAGCCCCAGCATTTT.

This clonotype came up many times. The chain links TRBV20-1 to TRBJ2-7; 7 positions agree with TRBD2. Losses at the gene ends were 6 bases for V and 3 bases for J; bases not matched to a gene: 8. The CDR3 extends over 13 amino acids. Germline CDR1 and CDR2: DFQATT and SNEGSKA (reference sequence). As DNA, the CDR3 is TGCAGTGCCCCGTGGGGGGGAAACTACGAGCAGTACTTC. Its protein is CSAPWGGNYEQYF.

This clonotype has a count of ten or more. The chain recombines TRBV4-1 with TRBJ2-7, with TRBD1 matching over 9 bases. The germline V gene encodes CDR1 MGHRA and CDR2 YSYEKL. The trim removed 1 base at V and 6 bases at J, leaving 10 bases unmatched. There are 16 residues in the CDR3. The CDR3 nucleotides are TGCGCCAGCAGCCAAGGGGGCCGGGACAGGGCGTTCGAGCAGTACTTC. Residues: CASSQGGRDRAFEQYF.

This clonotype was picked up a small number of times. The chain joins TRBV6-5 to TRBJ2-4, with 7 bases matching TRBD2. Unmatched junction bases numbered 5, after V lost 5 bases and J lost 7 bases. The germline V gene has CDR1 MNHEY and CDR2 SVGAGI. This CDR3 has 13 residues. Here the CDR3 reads CASSKLGGNIQYF. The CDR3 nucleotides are TGTGCCAGCAGTAAGTTGGGAGGGAACATTCAGTACTTC.

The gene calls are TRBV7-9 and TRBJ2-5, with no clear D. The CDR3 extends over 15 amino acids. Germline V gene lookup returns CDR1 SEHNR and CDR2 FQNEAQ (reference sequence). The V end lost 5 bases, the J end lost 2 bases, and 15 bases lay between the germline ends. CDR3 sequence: CASSGGPGRQETQYF. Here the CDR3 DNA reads TGTGCCAGCAGCGGCGGCCCCGGCAGACAAGAGACCCAGTACTTC.

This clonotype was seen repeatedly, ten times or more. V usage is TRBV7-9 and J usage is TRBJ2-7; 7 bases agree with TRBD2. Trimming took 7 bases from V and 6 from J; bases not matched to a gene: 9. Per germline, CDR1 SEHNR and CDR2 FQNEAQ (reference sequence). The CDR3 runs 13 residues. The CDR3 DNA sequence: TGTGCCAGCACCCGGGGGGAGTTGGGCGAGCAGTACTTC. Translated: CASTRGELGEQYF.

The CDR3 DNA follows: TGCGCCAGCAGTGATGGGGGACCCACAGATACGCAGTATTTT. The encoded protein is CASSDGGPTDTQYF. The chain employs TRBV10-1 and TRBJ2-3, with D perhaps matching TRBD1 or TRBD2 (5 bases each). The CDR3 runs 14 residues. Germline V lookup: CDR1 WNHNN, CDR2 SYGVQD (reference sequence). V shed 3 bases and J shed 2 bases, with 9 bases lying between them.

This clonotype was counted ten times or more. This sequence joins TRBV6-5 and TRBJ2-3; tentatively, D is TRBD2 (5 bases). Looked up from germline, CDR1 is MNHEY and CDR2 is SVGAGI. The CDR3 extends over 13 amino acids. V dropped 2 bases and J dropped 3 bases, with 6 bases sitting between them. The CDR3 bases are TGTGCCAGCAGTTACAGGGAGACAGATACGCAGTATTTT. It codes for CASSYRETDTQYF.

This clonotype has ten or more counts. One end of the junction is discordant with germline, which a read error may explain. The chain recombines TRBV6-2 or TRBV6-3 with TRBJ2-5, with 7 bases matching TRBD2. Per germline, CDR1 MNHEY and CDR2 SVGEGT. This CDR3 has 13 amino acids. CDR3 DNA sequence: TGTGCCAGCAGCCGGGGACTAAGAGACCCGAGGGACTTC. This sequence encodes CASSRGLRDPRDF.

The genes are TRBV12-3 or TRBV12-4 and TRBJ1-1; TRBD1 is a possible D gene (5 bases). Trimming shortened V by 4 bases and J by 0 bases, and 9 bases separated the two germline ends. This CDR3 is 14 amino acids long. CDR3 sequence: CASSSGTVNTEAFF. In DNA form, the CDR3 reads TGTGCCAGCAGTTCCGGGACGGTGAACACTGAAGCTTTCTTT.

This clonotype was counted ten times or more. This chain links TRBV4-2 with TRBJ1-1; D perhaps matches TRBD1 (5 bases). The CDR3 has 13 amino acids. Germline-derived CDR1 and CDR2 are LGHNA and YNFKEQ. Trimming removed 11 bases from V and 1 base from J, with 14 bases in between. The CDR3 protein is CAAGWGRNTEAFF. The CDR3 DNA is TGTGCCGCCGGTTGGGGGAGGAACACTGAAGCTTTCTTT.

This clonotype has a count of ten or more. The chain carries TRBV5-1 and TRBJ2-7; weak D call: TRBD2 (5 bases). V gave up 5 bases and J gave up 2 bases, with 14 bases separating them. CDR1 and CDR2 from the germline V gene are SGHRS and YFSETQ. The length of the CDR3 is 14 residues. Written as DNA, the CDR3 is TGCGCCAGCAGGGGAGCAGGTTCTACCTACGAGCAGTACTTC. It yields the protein CASRGAGSTYEQYF.

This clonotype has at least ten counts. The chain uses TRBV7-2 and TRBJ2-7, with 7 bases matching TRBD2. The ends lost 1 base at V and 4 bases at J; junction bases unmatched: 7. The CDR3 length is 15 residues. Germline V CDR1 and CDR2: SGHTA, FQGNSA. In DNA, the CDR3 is TGTGCCAGCAGCTTAGACGGCAGGGAGGGTTACGAGCAGTACTTC. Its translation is CASSLDGREGYEQYF.

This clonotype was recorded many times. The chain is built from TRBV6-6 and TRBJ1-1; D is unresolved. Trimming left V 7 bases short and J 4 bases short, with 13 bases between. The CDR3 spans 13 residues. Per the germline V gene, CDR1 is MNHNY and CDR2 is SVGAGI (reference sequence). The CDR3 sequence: CASTLTQATEAFF. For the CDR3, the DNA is TGTGCCAGCACCCTTACCCAGGCCACTGAAGCTTTCTTT.

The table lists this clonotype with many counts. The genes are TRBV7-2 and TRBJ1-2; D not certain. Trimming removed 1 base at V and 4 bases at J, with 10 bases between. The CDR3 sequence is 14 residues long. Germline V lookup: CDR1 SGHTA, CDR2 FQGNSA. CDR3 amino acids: CASSLGVRLYGYTF. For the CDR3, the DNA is TGTGCCAGCAGCTTAGGGGTCCGCCTCTATGGCTACACCTTC. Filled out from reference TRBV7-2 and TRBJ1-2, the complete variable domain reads GAGVSQSPSNKVTEKGKDVELRCDPISGHTALYWYRQSLGQGLEFLIYFQGNSAPDKSGLPSDRFSAERTGGSVSTLTIQRTQQEDSAVYLCASSLGVRLYGYTFGSGTRLTVV.

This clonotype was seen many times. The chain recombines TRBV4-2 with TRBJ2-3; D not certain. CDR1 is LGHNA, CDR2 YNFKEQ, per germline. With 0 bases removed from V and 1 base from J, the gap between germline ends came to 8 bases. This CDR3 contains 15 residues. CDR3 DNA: TGTGCCAGCAGCCAAGAAACGGCAGGCACAGATACGCAGTATTTT. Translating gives CASSQETAGTDTQYF.

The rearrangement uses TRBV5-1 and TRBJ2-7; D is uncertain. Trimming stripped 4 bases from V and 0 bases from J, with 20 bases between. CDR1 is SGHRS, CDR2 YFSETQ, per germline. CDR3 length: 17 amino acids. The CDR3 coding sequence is TGCGCCAGCAGCCAGATTCGACCTGGACCAACCTCCTACGAGCAGTACTTC. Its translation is CASSQIRPGPTSYEQYF.

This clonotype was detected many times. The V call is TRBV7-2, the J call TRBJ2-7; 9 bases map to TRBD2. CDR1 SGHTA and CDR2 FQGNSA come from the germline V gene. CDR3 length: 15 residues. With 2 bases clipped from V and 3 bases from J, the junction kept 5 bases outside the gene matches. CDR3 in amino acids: CASSLPWRGGYEQYF. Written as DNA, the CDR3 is TGTGCCAGCAGCTTACCCTGGCGGGGGGGCTACGAGCAGTACTTC.

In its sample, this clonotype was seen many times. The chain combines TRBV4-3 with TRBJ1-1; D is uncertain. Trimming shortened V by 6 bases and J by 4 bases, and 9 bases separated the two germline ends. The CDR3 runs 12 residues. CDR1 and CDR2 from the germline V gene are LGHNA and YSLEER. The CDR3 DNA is TGCGCCAGCAGACGAGACCGCACTGAAGCTTTCTTT. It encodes CASRRDRTEAFF.

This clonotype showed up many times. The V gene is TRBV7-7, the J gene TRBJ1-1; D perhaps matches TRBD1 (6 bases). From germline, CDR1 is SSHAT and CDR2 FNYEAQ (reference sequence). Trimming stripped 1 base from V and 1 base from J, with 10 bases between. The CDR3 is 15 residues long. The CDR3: CASSLGGAWNTEAFF. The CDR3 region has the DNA TGTGCCAGCAGCTTAGGGGGGGCCTGGAACACTGAAGCTTTCTTT.

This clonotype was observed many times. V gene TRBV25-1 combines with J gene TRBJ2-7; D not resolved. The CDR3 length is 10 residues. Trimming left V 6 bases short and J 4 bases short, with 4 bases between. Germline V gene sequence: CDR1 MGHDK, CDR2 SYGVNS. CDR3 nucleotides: TGTGCCAGCAGAGGATACGAGCAGTACTTC. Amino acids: CASRGYEQYF.

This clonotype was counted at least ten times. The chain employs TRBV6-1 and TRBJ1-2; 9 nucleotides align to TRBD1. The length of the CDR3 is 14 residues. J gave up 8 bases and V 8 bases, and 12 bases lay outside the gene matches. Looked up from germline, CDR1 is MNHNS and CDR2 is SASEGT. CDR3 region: CASLRPGTGRGYTF. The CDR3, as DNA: TGTGCCAGCCTCCGTCCCGGGACAGGGAGAGGCTACACCTTC.

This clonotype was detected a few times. The CDR3 nucleotides are TGTGCCAGCAGCCTGACAGGGGGCGCGGCCGGGGAGCTGTTTTTT. Protein sequence: CASSLTGGAAGELFF. The chain has TRBV7-9 and TRBJ2-2; 10 nucleotides match TRBD1. Trimming cost V 5 bases and J 6 bases; bases outside gene matches: 6. This CDR3 spans 15 amino acids. CDR1 is SEHNR and CDR2 is FQNEAQ in the germline V gene (reference sequence).

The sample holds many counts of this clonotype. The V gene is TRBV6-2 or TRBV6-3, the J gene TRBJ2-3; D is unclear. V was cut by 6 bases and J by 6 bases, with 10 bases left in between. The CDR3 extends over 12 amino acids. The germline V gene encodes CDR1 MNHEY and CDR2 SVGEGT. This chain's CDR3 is CASSPNRDTQYF. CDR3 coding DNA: TGTGCCAGCAGCCCGAACCGGGATACGCAGTATTTT.

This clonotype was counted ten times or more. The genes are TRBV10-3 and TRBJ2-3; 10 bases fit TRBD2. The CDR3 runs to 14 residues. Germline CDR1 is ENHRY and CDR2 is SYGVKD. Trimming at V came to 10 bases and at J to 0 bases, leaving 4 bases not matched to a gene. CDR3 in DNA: TGTGCCAAAGGAGCGGGGGGGAGCACAGATACGCAGTATTTT. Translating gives CAKGAGGSTDTQYF.

CDR3 DNA sequence: TGTGCCAGCAGCGACAGTTACATGAACACTGAAGCTTTCTTT. The encoded protein is CASSDSYMNTEAFF. V is TRBV27 and J is TRBJ1-1; the D gene is possibly TRBD1 (5 bases). The CDR3 extends over 14 amino acids. V lost 6 bases and J lost 0, with 11 bases in between. Germline CDR1 is MNHEY and CDR2 is SMNVEV (reference sequence).

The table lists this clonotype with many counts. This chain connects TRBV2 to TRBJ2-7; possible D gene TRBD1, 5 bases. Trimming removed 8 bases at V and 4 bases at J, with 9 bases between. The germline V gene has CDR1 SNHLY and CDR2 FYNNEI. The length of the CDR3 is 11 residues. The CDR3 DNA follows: TGTGCCAGCCGACAGCGTTACGAGCAGTACTTC. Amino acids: CASRQRYEQYF.

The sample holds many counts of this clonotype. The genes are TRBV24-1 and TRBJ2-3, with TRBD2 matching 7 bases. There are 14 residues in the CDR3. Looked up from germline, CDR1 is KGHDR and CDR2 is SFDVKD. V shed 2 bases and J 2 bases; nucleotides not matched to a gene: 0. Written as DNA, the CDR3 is TGTGCCACCAGTGATTGGGACTACACAGATACGCAGTATTTT. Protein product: CATSDWDYTDTQYF.

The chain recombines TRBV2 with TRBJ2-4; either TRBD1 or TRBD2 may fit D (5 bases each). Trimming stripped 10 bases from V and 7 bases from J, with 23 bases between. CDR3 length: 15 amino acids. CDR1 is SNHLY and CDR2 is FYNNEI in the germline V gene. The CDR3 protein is CATNEGVALGNIQYF. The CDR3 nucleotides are TGTGCCACCAACGAAGGGGTAGCGTTGGGGAACATTCAGTACTTC.

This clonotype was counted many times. For the CDR3, the DNA is TGTGCCAGCAGCCAAAACGGACCGAGACGACAAGAGACCCAGTACTTC. This encodes CASSQNGPRRQETQYF. V gene TRBV4-2 combines with J gene TRBJ2-5; D not resolved. V was shortened by 2 bases and J by 2 bases, with 15 bases between the two germline ends. The germline V gene has CDR1 LGHNA and CDR2 YNFKEQ. CDR3 length: 16 amino acids.